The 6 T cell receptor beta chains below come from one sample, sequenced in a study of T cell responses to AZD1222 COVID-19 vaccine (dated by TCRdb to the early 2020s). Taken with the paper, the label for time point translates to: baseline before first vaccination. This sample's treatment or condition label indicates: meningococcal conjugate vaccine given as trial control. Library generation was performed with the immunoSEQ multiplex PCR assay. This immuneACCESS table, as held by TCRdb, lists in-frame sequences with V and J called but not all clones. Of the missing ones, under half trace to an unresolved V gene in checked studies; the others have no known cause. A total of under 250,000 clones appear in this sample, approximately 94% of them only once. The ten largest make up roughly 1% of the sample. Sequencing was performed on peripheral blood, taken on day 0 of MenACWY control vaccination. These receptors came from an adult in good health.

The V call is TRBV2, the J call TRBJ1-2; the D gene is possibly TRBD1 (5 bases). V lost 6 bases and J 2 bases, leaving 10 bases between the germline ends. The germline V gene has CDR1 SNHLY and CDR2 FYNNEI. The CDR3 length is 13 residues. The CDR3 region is CASRGGLNYGYTF. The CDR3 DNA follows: TGTGCCAGCAGGGGGGGACTAAACTATGGCTACACCTTC. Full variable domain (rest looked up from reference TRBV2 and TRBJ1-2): EPEVTQTPSHQVTQMGQEVILRCVPISNHLYFYWYRQILGQKVEFLVSFYNNEISEKSEIFDDQFSVERPDGSNFTLKIRSTKLEDSAMYFCASRGGLNYGYTFGSGTRLTVV.

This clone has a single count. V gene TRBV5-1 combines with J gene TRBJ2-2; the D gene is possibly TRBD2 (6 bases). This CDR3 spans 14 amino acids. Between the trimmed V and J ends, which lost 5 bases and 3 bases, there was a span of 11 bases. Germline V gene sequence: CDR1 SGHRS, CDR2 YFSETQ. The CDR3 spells CASRRTKDTGELFF. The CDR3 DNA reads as TGCGCCAGCAGGAGGACTAAAGACACCGGGGAGCTGTTTTTT.

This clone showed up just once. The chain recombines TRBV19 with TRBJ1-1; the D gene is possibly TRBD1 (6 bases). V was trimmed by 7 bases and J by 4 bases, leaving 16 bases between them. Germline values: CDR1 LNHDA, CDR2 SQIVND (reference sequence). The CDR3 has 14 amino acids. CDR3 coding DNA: TGTGCCAGTACCGTTTCCGGGGGGCCCACTGAAGCTTTCTTT. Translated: CASTVSGGPTEAFF. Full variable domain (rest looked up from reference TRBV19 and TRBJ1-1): DGGITQSPKYLFRKEGQNVTLSCEQNLNHDAMYWYRQDPGQGLRLIYYSQIVNDFQKGDIAEGYSVSREKKESFPLTVTSAQKNPTAFYLCASTVSGGPTEAFFGQGTRLTVV.

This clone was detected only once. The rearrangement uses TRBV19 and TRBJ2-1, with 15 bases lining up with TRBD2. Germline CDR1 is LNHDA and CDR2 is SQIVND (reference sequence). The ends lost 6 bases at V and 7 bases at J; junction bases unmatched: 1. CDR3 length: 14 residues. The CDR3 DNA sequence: TGTGCCAGTAGGGGACTAGCGGGGGGAAATGAGCAGTTCTTC. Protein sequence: CASRGLAGGNEQFF.

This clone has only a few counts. The CDR3 DNA is TGTGCCAGCAGTGATTCGGGCAGGGCGAACACTGAAGCTTTCTTT. Amino acid sequence: CASSDSGRANTEAFF. V usage is TRBV6-1 and J usage is TRBJ1-1; perhaps TRBD1 as D (5 bases). Trimming removed 3 bases from V and 1 base from J, with 12 bases in between. The germline gives CDR1 MNHNS, CDR2 SASEGT. The CDR3 is made up of 15 amino acids.

CDR3 coding DNA: TGTGCCAGCAGTGATGGTAGCAGCTACACCTTC. As protein: CASSDGSSYTF. The chain employs TRBV2 and TRBJ1-2, with unresolved D. This CDR3 has 11 residues. Looked up from germline, CDR1 is SNHLY and CDR2 is FYNNEI. V was cut by 3 bases and J by 9 bases, with 8 bases left in between.